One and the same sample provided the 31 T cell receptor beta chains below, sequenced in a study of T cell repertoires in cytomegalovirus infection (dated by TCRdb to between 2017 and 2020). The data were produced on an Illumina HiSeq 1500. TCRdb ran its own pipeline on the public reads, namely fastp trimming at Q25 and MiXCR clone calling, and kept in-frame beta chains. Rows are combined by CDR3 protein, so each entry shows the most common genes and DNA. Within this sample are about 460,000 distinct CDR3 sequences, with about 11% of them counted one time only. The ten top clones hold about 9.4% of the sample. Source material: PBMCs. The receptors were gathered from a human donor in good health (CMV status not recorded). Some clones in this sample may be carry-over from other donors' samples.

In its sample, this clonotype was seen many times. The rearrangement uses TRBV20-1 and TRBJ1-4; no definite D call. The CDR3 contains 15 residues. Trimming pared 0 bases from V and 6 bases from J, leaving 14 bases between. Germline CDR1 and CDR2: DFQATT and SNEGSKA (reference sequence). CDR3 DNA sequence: TGCAGTGCTAGAGATGTGGTGGGGAATTATGAAAAACTGTTTTTT. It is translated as CSARDVVGNYEKLFF.

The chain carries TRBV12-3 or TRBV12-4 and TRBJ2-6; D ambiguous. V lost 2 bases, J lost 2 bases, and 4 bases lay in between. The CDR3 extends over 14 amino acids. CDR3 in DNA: TGTGCCAGCAGTTTATCGGCTGGGGCCAACGTCCTGACTTTC. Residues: CASSLSAGANVLTF.

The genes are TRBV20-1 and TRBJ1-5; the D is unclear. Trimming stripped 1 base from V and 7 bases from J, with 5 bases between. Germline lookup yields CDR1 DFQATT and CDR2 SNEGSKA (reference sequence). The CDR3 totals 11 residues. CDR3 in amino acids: CSARGQQPQHF. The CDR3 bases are TGCAGTGCTAGAGGGCAACAGCCCCAGCATTTT.

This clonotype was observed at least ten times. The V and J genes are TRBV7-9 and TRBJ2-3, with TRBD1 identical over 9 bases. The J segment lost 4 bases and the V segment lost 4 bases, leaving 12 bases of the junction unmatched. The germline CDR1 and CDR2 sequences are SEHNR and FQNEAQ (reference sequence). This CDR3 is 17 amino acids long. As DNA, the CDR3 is TGTGCCAGCAGCTCTCGACGAGGGACAGGGTATTCAGATACGCAGTATTTT. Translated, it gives CASSSRRGTGYSDTQYF.

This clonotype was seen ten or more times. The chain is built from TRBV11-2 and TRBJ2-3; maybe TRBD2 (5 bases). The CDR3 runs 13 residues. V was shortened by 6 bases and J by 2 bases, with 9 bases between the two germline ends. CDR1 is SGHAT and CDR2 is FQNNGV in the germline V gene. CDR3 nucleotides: TGTGCCAGCAGTCAAGACTACACAGATACGCAGTATTTT. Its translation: CASSQDYTDTQYF.

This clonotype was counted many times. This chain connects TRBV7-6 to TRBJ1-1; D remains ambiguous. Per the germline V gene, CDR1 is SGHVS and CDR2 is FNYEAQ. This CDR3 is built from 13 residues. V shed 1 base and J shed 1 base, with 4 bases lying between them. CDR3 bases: TGTGCCAGCAGCTTAGAAACGAACACTGAAGCTTTCTTT. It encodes CASSLETNTEAFF.

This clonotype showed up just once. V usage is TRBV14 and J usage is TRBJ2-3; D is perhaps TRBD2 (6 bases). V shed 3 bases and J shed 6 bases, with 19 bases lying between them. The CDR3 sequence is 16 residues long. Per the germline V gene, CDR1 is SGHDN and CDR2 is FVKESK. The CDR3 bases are TGTGCCAGCAGCCACCCCACGGCAGGAGGGAAGGATACGCAGTATTTT. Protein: CASSHPTAGGKDTQYF.

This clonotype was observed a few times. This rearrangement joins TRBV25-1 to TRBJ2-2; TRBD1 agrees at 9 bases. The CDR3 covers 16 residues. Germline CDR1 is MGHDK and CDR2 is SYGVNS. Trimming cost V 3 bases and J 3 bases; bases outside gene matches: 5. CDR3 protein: CASSDLGQGYTGELFF. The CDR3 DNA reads TGTGCCAGCAGTGATTTGGGACAGGGTTACACCGGGGAGCTGTTTTTT.

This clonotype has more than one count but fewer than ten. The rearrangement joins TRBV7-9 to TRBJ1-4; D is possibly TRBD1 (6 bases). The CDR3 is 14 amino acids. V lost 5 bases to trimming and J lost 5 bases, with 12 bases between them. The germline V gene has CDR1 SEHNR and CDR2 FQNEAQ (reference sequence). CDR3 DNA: TGTGCCAGCAGCCGGACAGACCGAAATGAAAAACTGTTTTTT. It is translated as CASSRTDRNEKLFF.

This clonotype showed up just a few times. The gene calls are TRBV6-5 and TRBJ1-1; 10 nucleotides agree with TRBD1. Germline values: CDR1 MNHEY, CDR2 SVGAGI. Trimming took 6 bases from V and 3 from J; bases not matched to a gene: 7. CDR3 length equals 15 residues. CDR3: CASRGTGVGYTEAFF. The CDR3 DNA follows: TGTGCCAGCAGGGGGACAGGGGTTGGATACACTGAAGCTTTCTTT.

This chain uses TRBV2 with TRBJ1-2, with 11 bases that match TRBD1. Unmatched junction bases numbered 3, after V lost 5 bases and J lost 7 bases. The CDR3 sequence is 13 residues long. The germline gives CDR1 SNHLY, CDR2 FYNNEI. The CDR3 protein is CASSWTGGSGYTF. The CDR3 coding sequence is TGTGCCAGCAGTTGGACAGGGGGCTCTGGCTACACCTTC. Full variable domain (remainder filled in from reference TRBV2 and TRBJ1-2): EPEVTQTPSHQVTQMGQEVILRCVPISNHLYFYWYRQILGQKVEFLVSFYNNEISEKSEIFDDQFSVERPDGSNFTLKIRSTKLEDSAMYFCASSWTGGSGYTFGSGTRLTVV.

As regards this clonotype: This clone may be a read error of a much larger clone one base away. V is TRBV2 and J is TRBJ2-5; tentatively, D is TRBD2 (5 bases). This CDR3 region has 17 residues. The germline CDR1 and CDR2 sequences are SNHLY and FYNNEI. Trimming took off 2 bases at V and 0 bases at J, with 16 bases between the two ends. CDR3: CASSESQDWPYQETQYF. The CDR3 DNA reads TGTGCCAGCAGTGAATCCCAGGACTGGCCTTACCAAGAGACCCAGTACTTC. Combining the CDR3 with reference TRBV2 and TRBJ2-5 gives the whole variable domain EPEVTQTPSHQVTQMGQEVILRCVPISNHLYFYWYRQILGQKVEFLVSFYNNEISEKSEIFDDQFSVERPDGSNFTLKIRSTKLEDSAMYFCASSESQDWPYQETQYFGPGTRLLVL.

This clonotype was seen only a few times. CDR3 sequence (DNA): TGCAGTGCTAGAGATCTAATTAGCGGGAGCTCCTACAATGAGCAGTTCTTC. Protein: CSARDLISGSSYNEQFF. The chain recombines TRBV20-1 with TRBJ2-1, with TRBD2 identical over 9 bases. Losses at the gene ends were 0 bases for V and 0 bases for J; bases not matched to a gene: 6. The CDR3 contains 17 residues. Looked up from germline, CDR1 is DFQATT and CDR2 is SNEGSKA (reference sequence).

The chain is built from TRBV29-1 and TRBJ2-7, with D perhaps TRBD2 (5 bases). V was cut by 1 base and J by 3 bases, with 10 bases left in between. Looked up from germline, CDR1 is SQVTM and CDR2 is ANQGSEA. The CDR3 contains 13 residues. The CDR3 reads CSVEGDEGYEQYF. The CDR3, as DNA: TGCAGCGTTGAAGGAGATGAGGGCTACGAGCAGTACTTC.

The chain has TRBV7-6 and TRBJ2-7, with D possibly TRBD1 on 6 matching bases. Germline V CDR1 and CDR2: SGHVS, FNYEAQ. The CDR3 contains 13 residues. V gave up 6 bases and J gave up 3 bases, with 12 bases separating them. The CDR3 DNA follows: TGTGCCAGCAGACCGACAGGCAGCTACGAGCAGTACTTC. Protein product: CASRPTGSYEQYF.

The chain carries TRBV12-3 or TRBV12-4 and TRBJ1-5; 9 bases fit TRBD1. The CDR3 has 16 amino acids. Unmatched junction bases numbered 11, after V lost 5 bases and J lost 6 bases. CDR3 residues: CASSRGGQGVFQPQHF. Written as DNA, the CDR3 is TGTGCCAGCAGTCGAGGGGGACAGGGCGTGTTTCAGCCCCAGCATTTT.

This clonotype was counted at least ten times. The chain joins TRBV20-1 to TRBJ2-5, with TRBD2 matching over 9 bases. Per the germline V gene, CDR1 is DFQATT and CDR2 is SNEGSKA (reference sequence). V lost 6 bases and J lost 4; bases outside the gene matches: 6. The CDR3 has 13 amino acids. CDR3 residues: CSAIAGVLETQYF. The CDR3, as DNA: TGCAGTGCCATAGCGGGAGTTCTAGAGACCCAGTACTTC.

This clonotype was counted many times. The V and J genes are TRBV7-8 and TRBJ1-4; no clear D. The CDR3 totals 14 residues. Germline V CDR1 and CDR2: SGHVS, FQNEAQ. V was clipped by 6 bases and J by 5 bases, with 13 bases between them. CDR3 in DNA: TGTGCCAGCAGGACTGCCGGGAGAAATGAAAAACTGTTTTTT. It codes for CASRTAGRNEKLFF.

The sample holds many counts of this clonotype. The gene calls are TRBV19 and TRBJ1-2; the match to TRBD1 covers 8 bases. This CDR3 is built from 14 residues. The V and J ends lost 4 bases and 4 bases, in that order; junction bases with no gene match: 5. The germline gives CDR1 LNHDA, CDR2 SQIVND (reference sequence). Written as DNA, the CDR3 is TGTGCCAGTAGTACAGGGGGCTTTGTCTATGGCTACACCTTC. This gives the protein CASSTGGFVYGYTF.

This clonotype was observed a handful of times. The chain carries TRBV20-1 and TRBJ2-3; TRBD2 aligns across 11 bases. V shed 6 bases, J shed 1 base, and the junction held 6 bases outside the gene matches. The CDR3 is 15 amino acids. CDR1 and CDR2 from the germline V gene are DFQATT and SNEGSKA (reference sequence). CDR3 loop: CSAIGTSGRTDTQYF. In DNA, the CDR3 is TGCAGTGCGATTGGGACTAGCGGACGCACAGATACGCAGTATTTT.

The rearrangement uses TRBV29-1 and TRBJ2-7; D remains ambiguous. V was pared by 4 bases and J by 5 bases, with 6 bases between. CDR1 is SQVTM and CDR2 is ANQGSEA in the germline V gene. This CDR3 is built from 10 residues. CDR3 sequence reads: CSVGTDEQYF. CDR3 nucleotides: TGCAGCGTTGGTACGGACGAGCAGTACTTC.

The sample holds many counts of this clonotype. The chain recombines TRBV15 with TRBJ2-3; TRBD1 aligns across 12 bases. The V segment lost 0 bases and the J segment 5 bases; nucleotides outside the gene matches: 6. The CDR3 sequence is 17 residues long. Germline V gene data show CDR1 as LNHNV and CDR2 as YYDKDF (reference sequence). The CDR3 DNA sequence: TGTGCCACCAGCAGAGAGGGGGACAGGGGGCAGGGAGATACGCAGTATTTT. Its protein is CATSREGDRGQGDTQYF.

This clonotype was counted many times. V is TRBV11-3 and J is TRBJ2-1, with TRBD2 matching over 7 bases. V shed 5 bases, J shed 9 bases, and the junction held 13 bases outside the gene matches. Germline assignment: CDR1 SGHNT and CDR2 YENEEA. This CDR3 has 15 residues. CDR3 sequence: CASSLLGREGIEQFF. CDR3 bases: TGTGCCAGCAGCCTACTCGGCAGGGAGGGCATTGAGCAGTTCTTC.

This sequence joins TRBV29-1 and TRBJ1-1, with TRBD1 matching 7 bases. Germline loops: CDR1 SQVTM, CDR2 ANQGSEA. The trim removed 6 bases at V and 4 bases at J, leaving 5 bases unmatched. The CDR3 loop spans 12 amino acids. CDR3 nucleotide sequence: TGCAGCGTAGCGACAGGGCCCACTGAAGCTTTCTTT. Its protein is CSVATGPTEAFF.

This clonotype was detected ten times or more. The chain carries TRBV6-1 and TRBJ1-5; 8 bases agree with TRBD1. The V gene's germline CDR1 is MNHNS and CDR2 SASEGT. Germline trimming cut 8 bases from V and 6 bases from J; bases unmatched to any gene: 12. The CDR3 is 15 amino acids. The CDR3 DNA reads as TGTGCCAGCCTATCTTTTAGACAGGGGAGTCAGCCCCAGCATTTT. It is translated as CASLSFRQGSQPQHF.

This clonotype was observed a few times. The DNA of the CDR3 is TGTGCCAGCAGCCAAGAGGGACTAGCGGGATCTGGGGCCAACGTCCTGACTTTC. Translating it yields CASSQEGLAGSGANVLTF. The J gene is TRBJ2-6, the V gene TRBV4-2; 13 bases fit TRBD2. The CDR3 has 18 residues. The trim removed 0 bases at V and 1 base at J, leaving 0 bases unmatched. The germline V gene has CDR1 LGHNA and CDR2 YNFKEQ.

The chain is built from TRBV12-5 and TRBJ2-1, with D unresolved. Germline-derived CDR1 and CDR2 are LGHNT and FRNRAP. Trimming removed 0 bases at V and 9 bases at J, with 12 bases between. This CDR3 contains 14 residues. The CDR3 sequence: CASGLVPDVSEQFF. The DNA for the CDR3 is TGTGCTAGTGGTTTGGTACCCGACGTGAGTGAGCAGTTCTTC.

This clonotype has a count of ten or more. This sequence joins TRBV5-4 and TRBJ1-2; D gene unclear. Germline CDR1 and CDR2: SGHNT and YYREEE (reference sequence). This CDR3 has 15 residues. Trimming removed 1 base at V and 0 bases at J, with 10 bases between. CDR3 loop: CASSLRVEANYGYTF. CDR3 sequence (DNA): TGTGCCAGCAGCTTGAGGGTGGAAGCTAACTATGGCTACACCTTC.

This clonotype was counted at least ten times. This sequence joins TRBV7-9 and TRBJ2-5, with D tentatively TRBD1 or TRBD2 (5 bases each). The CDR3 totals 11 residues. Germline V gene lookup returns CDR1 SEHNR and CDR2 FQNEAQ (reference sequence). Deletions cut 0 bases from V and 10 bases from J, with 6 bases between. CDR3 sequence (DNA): TGTGCCAGCAGCTTAGCGAGGGGCCAGTACTTC. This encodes CASSLARGQYF.

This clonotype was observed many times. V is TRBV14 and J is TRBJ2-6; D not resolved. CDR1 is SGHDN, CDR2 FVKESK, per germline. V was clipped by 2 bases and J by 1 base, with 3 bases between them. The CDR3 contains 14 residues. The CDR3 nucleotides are TGTGCCAGCAGCCAACTATCTGGGGCCAACGTCCTGACTTTC. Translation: CASSQLSGANVLTF.

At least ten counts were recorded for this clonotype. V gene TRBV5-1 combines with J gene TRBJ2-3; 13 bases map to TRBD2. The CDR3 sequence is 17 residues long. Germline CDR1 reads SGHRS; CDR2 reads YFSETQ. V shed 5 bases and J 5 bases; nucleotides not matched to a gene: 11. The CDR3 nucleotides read TGCGCCAGCAGACCACGCACTAGCGGGGGGGCCTTAGATACGCAGTATTTT. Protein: CASRPRTSGGALDTQYF. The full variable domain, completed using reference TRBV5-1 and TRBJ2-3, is KAGVTQTPRYLIKTRGQQVTLSCSPISGHRSVSWYQQTPGQGLQFLFEYFSETQRNKGNFPGRFSGRQFSNSRSEMNVSTLELGDSALYLCASRPRTSGGALDTQYFGPGTRLTVL.